What follows is one T cell receptor (beta chain) and its context. The data stem from a study of OX40 agonist ivuxolimab in advanced cancers. The wider study: The dose-escalation cohort had hepatocellular carcinoma, melanoma, renal cell or head and neck cancer. Of mixed ages from about 20 to 90 and averaging roughly 66 years, the group was over 80% male.

Libraries were prepared by immunoSEQ multiplex PCR; TCRdb keeps only in-frame clonotypes and omits some of them. This sample has more than 55,000 clones, with roughly four fifths found just once. Germline-derived CDR1 and CDR2 are SGHRS and YFSETQ. The V gene lost 4 bases and the J gene lost 0 bases, with 13 bases spanning the gap. The CDR3 is made up of 15 amino acids. Material: CD4+ or CD8+ T cells sorted from blood, obtained in a trial of the OX40 agonist ivuxolimab. The chain recombines TRBV5-1 with TRBJ1-1; possible D gene TRBD1, 6 bases. The receptor was derived from an adult with an advanced solid tumor such as melanoma, head and neck, liver or kidney cancer. In nucleotides, the CDR3 is TGCGCCAGCAGCCCTGGGGGCCGGCTGAACACTGAAGCTTTCTTT. This sequence encodes CASSPGGRLNTEAFF.